One T cell receptor (beta chain) is described in this entry. Patients with chemo-refractory metastatic non-small-cell lung cancer received focal radiation plus CTLA-4 blockade with ipilimumab. Profiled with immunoSEQ multiplex PCR; TCRdb holds only in-frame clones, not every one. The sample has over 45,000 clones; over 75% are singletons. The V segment lost 7 bases and the J segment 5 bases; nucleotides outside the gene matches: 10. CDR1 is LNHDA and CDR2 is SQIVND in the germline V gene (reference sequence). There are 15 residues in the CDR3. These data come from a study of radiotherapy plus CTLA-4 blockade in lung cancer.

The sample was peripheral blood, taken from a patient treated with radiotherapy plus ipilimumab. The clonotype comes from a human donor with non-small cell lung cancer who had a complete response to radiotherapy plus ipilimumab. The rearrangement uses TRBV19 and TRBJ1-5; TRBD1 aligns across 8 bases. This chain's CDR3 is CASNTGGVGDQPQHF. The DNA of the CDR3 is TGTGCCAGTAATACAGGGGGGGTGGGCGATCAGCCCCAGCATTTT.